The clone carrying this T cell receptor beta chain was observed at least ten times. The antigen is undetermined. Quantitative molecular-barcoded 5'-RACE generated the TCR beta libraries. MiXCR, run by TCRdb on the 5' RACE reads, gives a single entry per CDR3 protein. Of about 500,000 distinct CDR3 sequences in the sample, roughly 13% were seen once. The sample originates from a study of CD8 T cells in ankylosing spondylitis. Study-wide points: From matched ankylosing spondylitis synovial fluid, disease-linked clones were reportedly recovered at significantly enriched levels. Ankylosing spondylitis blood seemed to carry a telltale TCR beta motif made of roughly eight highly homologous variants.

The CDR3 is 13 residues long. Germline CDR1 is SGHDN and CDR2 is FVKESK. The ends were cut back, 0 bases at V and 6 bases at J, with 6 bases in the middle. This TCR derives from a male donor with ankylosing spondylitis. The sequencing sample was made of blood, either unsorted or a sorted T cell fraction (not recorded which). The gene calls are TRBV14 and TRBJ1-5; no clear D. The CDR3 spells CASSQDIGQPQHF. The CDR3 nucleotides read TGTGCCAGCAGCCAAGACATTGGTCAGCCCCAGCATTTT.